This TCR beta chain was captured by sequencing in a study of CD8 T cells in ankylosing spondylitis. General observations from the study: It was reported that disease-linked clones were significantly enriched in matched ankylosing spondylitis synovial fluid.

TCRdb re-called the 5' RACE reads with MiXCR, one entry per CDR3 protein. This table holds under 150,000 distinct CDR3 sequences, about an eighth found once. This clonotype has ten or more counts. Antigen specificity is unknown. CDR1 is SQVTM, CDR2 ANQGSEA, per germline. The V end was cut by 4 bases, the J end by 0 bases, with 12 bases between. The CDR3 has 14 residues. This receptor was taken from a female donor with ankylosing spondylitis or in good health (not recorded which). Sequenced: blood, either unsorted or a sorted T cell fraction (not recorded which). The chain employs TRBV29-1 and TRBJ1-1; unclear D gene. DNA for the CDR3: TGCAGCGTTGTAGAGTCAGACATGAACACTGAAGCTTTCTTT. The encoded protein is CSVVESDMNTEAFF.